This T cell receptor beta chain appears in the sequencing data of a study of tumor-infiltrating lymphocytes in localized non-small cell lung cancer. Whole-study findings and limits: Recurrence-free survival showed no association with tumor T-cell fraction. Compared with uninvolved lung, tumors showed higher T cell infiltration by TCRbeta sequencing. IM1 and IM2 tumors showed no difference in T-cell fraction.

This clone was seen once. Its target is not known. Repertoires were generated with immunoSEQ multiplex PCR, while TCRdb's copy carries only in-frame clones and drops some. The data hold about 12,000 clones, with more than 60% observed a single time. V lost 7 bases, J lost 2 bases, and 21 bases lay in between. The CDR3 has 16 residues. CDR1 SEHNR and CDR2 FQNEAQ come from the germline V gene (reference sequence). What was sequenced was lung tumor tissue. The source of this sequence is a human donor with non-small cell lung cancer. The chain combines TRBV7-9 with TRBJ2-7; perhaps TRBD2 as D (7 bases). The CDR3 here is CASTSRGGTFAYEQYF. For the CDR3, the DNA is TGTGCCAGCACCTCAAGGGGGGGAACCTTCGCCTACGAGCAGTACTTC. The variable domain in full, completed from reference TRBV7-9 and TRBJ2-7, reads DTGVSQNPRHKITKRGQNVTFRCDPISEHNRLYWYRQTLGQGPEFLTYFQNEAQLEKSRLLSDRFSAERPKGSFSTLEIQRTEQGDSAMYLCASTSRGGTFAYEQYFGPGTRLTVT.